The present T cell receptor (beta chain) was sequenced within a study of T cell changes during pregnancy in multiple sclerosis. The protocol was immunoSEQ multiplex PCR, while the TCRdb copy is restricted to in-frame clones and leaves out a portion. This table has some 31,000 clones, 75% to 95% appearing once. Trimming pared 0 bases from V and 0 bases from J, leaving 13 bases between. The CDR3 contains 17 residues. The germline V gene has CDR1 SGHDT and CDR2 YYEEEE. The sequence was collected from a female donor in good health, enrolled as a control in a pregnancy study. Specimen: CD8+ T cells from peripheral blood mononuclear cells, collected in the second trimester of pregnancy. This rearrangement joins TRBV5-6 to TRBJ1-3; D is uncertain. This CDR3 is CASSLAHDGASGNTIYF. CDR3 sequence (DNA): TGTGCCAGCAGCTTGGCCCACGACGGAGCCTCTGGAAACACCATATATTTT.